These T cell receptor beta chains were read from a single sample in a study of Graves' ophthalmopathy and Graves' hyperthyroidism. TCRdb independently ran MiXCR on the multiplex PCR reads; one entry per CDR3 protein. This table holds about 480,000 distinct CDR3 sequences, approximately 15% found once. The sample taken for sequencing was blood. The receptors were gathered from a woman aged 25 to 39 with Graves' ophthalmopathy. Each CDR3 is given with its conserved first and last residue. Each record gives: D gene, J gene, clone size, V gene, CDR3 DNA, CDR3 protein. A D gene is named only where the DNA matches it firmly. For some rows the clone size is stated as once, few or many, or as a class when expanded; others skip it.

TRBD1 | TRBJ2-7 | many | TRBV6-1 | TGTGCCAGCAGTAGAGACAGGGGGAACTACGAGCAGTACTTC | CASSRDRGNYEQYF
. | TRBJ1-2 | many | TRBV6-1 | TGTGCCAGCAGTCCCTACAGGGATACAGGCTACACCTTC | CASSPYRDTGYTF
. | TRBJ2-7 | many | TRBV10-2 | TGCGCCAGCAGTGAGGAGACGACCCAGACGACCTACGAGCAGTACTTC | CASSEETTQTTYEQYF
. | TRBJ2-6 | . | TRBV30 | TGTGCTAAAGGTGCGGGAAGCTCTGGGGCCAACGTCCTGACTTTC | CAKGAGSSGANVLTF
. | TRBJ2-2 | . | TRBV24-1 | TGTGCCACCAGCGTTAACAGGGACTTTGCCACCGGGGAGCTGTTTTTT | CATSVNRDFATGELFF
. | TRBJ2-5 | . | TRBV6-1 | TGTGCCAGCAAGCCGGGGACCCAGTACTTC | CASKPGTQYF
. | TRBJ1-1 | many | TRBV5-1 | TGCGCCAGCAGCTTGGAGACCAGCTTGAACACTGAAGCTTTCTTT | CASSLETSLNTEAFF
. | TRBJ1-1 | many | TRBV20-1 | TGCAGTGCTCGCGGGAGCCGGTGGAGTACTGAAGCTTTCTTT | CSARGSRWSTEAFF
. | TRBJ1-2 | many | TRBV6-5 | TGTGCCAGCAGTTACTCGCCGGGGGCGGGCTATGGCTACACCTTC | CASSYSPGAGYGYTF
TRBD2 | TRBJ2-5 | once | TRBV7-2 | TGTGCCAGCAGCCCGGGACTAGCGGGAGGGAAGACCCAGTACTTC | CASSPGLAGGKTQYF
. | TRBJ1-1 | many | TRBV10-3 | TGTGCCATCAGTGACCGGGACCAGGGCACTGAAGCTTTCTTT | CAISDRDQGTEAFF
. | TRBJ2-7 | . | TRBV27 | TGTGCCAGCAGTTTATCGTGGGGGGGGCAGTATGAGCAGTACTTC | CASSLSWGGQYEQYF
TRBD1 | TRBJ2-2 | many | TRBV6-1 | TGTGCCAGCAGTGGTCAGACAGGGGACACCGGGGAGCTGTTTTTT | CASSGQTGDTGELFF
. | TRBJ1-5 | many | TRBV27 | TGTGCCAGCAGTTGGGGAGGACGCAATCAGCCCCAGCATTTT | CASSWGGRNQPQHF
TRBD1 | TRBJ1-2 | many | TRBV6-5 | TGTGCCAGCAGTTGGACAGGGACCCCCTATGGCTACCCCTTC | CASSWTGTPYGYPF
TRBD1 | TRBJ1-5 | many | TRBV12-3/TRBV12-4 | TGTGCCAGCAGTCCGGGACAGGGGGCCAGGCAGCCCCAGCATTTT | CASSPGQGARQPQHF
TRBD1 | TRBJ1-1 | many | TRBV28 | TGTGCCAGCAGCCTCGTCGGGACAGCTAACACTGAAGCTTTCTTT | CASSLVGTANTEAFF
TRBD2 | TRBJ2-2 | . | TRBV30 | TGTGCCCAGAGCGGGACCACCGGGGAGCTGTTTTTT | CAQSGTTGELFF
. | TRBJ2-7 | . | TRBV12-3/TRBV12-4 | TGTGCCAGCAGCCCTAGGTTGGGGTCCTACGAGCAGTACTTC | CASSPRLGSYEQYF
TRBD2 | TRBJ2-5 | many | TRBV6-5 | TGTGCCAGCAGGACCCCTGCGGGGGGGCCAGAGACCCAGTACTTC | CASRTPAGGPETQYF
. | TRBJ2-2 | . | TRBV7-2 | TGTGCCATCGAGACCGGGGAGCTGTTTTTT | CAIETGELFF
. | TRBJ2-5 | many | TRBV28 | TGTGCCAGCAGTTTAGGCGCGGTCAGGACCCAGTACTTC | CASSLGAVRTQYF
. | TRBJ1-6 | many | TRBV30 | TGTGCCTGGAGTGTGCCGTGGAGCTCCTATAATTCACCCCTCCACTTT | CAWSVPWSSYNSPLHF
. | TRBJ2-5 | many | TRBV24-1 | TGTGCCACCAGTGACCTACTACAGGGCCGAGAGACCCAGTACTTC | CATSDLLQGRETQYF
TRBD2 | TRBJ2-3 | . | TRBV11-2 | TGTGCCAGCAGTTCAAGGACTAGCACCCTCGATACGCAGTATTTT | CASSSRTSTLDTQYF
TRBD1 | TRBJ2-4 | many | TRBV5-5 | TGTGCCAGCAGCTGGCTGACGGGACAGCCAAACATTCAGTACTTC | CASSWLTGQPNIQYF
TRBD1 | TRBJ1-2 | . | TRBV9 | TGTGCCAGCAGCGCTAACAGGGGGCGCGACTATGGCTACACCTTC | CASSANRGRDYGYTF
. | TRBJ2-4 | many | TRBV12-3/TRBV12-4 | TGTGCCAGCAGTGACCGGTACGGTACGAACATTCAGTACTTC | CASSDRYGTNIQYF
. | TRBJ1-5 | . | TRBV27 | TGTGCCAGCAGTTCAGCTGGGCCAACCAGGCCCCAGCATTTT | CASSSAGPTRPQHF
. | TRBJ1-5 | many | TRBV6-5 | TGTGCCAGCAGTTACTCAGGAAACCGCGACTGGCCCCAGCATTTT | CASSYSGNRDWPQHF